This paragraph covers one T cell receptor (beta chain) sequence. Here immunoSEQ multiplex PCR was the method, and the copy in TCRdb shows in-frame clones only, minus some. The sample includes over 90,000 clones, about 91% of them seen just once. The V gene's germline CDR1 is LGHDT and CDR2 YNNKEL (reference sequence). This CDR3 spans 18 amino acids. The V and J ends lost 4 bases and 1 base respectively, with 21 bases between them. The data were taken from a study of control samples from healthy donors and cancer patients. The sequence was collected from a woman aged 18-29 years in good health. This chain uses TRBV3-1 (or the pseudogene TRBV3-2) with TRBJ2-3; D is unclear. Sequenced input: blood. The CDR3 sequence is CASSPIVLHHEGTDTQYF. As DNA, the CDR3 is TGTGCCAGCAGCCCGATTGTGCTACACCACGAGGGCACAGATACGCAGTATTTT.